This TCR beta chain was found in a study of blood T cell repertoires in COVID-19. Across the whole study: COVID-19 samples collected from the United States, Italy and Spain covered acute and convalescent phases. From T cells, B-cell-depleted T cells, or PBMCs came the material, which was cDNA or gDNA.

Recruits, aged about 18 to 89 years, lived in 24 US areas. The table came from immunoSEQ multiplex PCR; TCRdb's copy has only in-frame clones and leaves some out. Found here are 120,000 to 150,000 clones, 84% of them singletons; the top ten hold less than 4%. The V gene's germline CDR1 is LGHNA and CDR2 YSLEER. Trimming removed 0 bases from V and 8 bases from J, with 13 bases in between. The CDR3 is made up of 15 amino acids. J is TRBJ1-4 and V is TRBV4-3; D gene unclear. The sequenced sample was PBMCs or T cells enriched from blood (not recorded which). The clonotype was recovered from a woman between 50 and 59 years old with acute COVID-19. Here the CDR3 DNA reads TGCGCCAGCAGCCAAGATAGGAGGGATTTCGAAAAACTGTTTTTT. Protein product: CASSQDRRDFEKLFF.